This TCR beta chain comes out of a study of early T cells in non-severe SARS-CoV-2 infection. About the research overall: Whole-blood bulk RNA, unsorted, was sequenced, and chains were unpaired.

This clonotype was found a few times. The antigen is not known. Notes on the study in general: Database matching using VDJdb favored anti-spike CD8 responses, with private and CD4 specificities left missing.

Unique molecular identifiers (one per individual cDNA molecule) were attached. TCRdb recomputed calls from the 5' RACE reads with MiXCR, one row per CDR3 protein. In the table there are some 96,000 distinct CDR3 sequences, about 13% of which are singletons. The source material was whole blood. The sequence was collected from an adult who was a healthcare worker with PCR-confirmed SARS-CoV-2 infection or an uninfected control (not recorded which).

The CDR3 region is CASSTRRGAKNIQYF. DNA for the CDR3: TGTGCCAGTAGCACACGTCGGGGGGCCAAAAACATTCAGTACTTC. This chain joins TRBV19 and TRBJ2-4, with D maybe TRBD2 (6 bases). In germline, CDR1 is LNHDA, CDR2 SQIVND (reference sequence). The CDR3 loop spans 15 amino acids. V lost 6 bases and J lost 1, with 13 bases in between.